The sequence of this T cell receptor (beta chain) was determined in a study of OX40 agonist ivuxolimab in advanced cancers. Profiling relied on immunoSEQ multiplex PCR, and the TCRdb table lists in-frame clones only, not all of them. The data contain 95,000 to 150,000 clones, 85% to 95% of them singletons. CDR3 size: 12 residues. CDR1 SGHTA and CDR2 FQGTGA come from the germline V gene. V was cut by 5 bases and J by 1 base, with 4 bases left in between. The source material was CD4+ or CD8+ T cells sorted from blood, sampled in a trial of the OX40 agonist ivuxolimab. This receptor was obtained from an adult with an advanced solid tumor such as melanoma, head and neck, liver or kidney cancer. This chain connects TRBV7-3 to TRBJ2-3; D gene uncertain. CDR3 in DNA: TGTGCCAGCAGCCCGGGCACAGATACGCAGTATTTT. Protein product: CASSPGTDTQYF.